The next 8 T cell receptor beta chains were all read from a single sample in a study of T cells in Graves' hyperthyroidism and ophthalmopathy. From RNA transcripts, TCR beta CDR3 regions were amplified. TCR CDR3 underwent first-round RT-PCR with the HTBI primer set. TCRdb processed the multiplex PCR reads anew with MiXCR; each CDR3 protein has one entry. The data show 150,000 or so distinct CDR3 sequences, with about 9.4% seen just once and 22% held by the top ten. The sample consisted of blood. The receptors here all came from a young woman with Graves' hyperthyroidism that later progressed to Graves' ophthalmopathy.

The V call is TRBV4-2, the J call TRBJ2-1; TRBD1 matches 7 bases. The germline V gene encodes CDR1 LGHNA and CDR2 YNFKEQ. This CDR3 comprises 16 residues. Trimming at V came to 0 bases and at J to 7 bases, leaving 9 bases not matched to a gene. CDR3 coding DNA: TGTGCCAGCAGCCAAGATCTAGGGACAGCTTGGAATGAGCAGTTCTTC. Protein product: CASSQDLGTAWNEQFF.

This clonotype was seen at least ten times. The J gene is TRBJ2-1, the V gene TRBV6-1; 12 bases are a match to TRBD2. Trimming cost V 4 bases and J 7 bases; bases outside gene matches: 2. Germline V lookup: CDR1 MNHNS, CDR2 SASEGT. The CDR3 has 14 residues. The CDR3 sequence is CASSGLAGVNEQFF. The CDR3 region has the DNA TGTGCCAGCAGTGGACTAGCGGGGGTTAATGAGCAGTTCTTC.

The rearrangement links TRBV5-1 to TRBJ2-1, with 7 bases matching TRBD1. Germline trimming cut 4 bases from V and 8 bases from J; bases unmatched to any gene: 12. The CDR3 extends over 15 amino acids. The germline V gene has CDR1 SGHRS and CDR2 YFSETQ. CDR3 bases: TGCGCCAGCAGCCAAGGACAGGCGAGGGGTTATGAGCAGTTCTTC. Amino acid sequence: CASSQGQARGYEQFF. The variable domain in full, completed from reference TRBV5-1 and TRBJ2-1, reads KAGVTQTPRYLIKTRGQQVTLSCSPISGHRSVSWYQQTPGQGLQFLFEYFSETQRNKGNFPGRFSGRQFSNSRSEMNVSTLELGDSALYLCASSQGQARGYEQFFGPGTRLTVL.

This chain links TRBV6-9 with TRBJ1-2; 7 bases line up with TRBD1. Germline lookup yields CDR1 MNHGY and CDR2 SVAAGI. The CDR3 extends over 16 amino acids. The V and J ends lost 3 bases and 3 bases, in that order; junction bases with no gene match: 10. This CDR3 is CASSYLGTDGDYGYTF. Written as DNA, the CDR3 is TGTGCCAGCAGTTACCTCGGGACAGACGGAGACTATGGCTACACCTTC.

This clonotype has at least ten counts. The V gene is TRBV7-8, the J gene TRBJ1-2; possibly TRBD1 for D (5 bases). Trimming stripped 0 bases from V and 6 bases from J, with 14 bases between. Germline CDR1 is SGHVS and CDR2 is FQNEAQ. This CDR3 contains 15 residues. As DNA, the CDR3 is TGTGCCAGCAGCTTAGCGAGGGACTCCGGGGATGGCTACACCTTC. Amino acids: CASSLARDSGDGYTF.

This clonotype appeared many times. The V call is TRBV29-1, the J call TRBJ2-2; the match to TRBD2 covers 8 bases. J gave up 0 bases and V 8 bases, and 2 bases lay outside the gene matches. CDR3 length equals 13 residues. Germline V CDR1 and CDR2: SQVTM, ANQGSEA. The CDR3 is CSTLAANTGELFF. The CDR3 DNA reads TGCAGCACACTAGCGGCGAACACCGGGGAGCTGTTTTTT.

This clonotype was seen repeatedly, ten times or more. V is TRBV24-1 and J is TRBJ1-2; no clear D. Trimming left V 2 bases short and J 3 bases short, with 3 bases between. This CDR3 is built from 12 residues. Germline V CDR1 and CDR2: KGHDR, SFDVKD. The CDR3 region is CATSDWYYGYTF. The CDR3 bases are TGTGCCACCAGTGATTGGTACTATGGCTACACCTTC.

This clonotype was detected many times. This rearrangement joins TRBV6-2 or TRBV6-3 to TRBJ2-2; D is possibly TRBD1 (6 bases). The V end lost 5 bases, the J end lost 0 bases, and 19 bases lay between the germline ends. The CDR3 spans 18 residues. Germline V gene lookup returns CDR1 MNHEY and CDR2 SVGEGT. Here the CDR3 DNA reads TGTGCCAGCAGTCCCCCCCCGGGACAACCCCCGAACACCGGGGAGCTGTTTTTT. Protein product: CASSPPPGQPPNTGELFF.